The rows below give T cell receptor beta chains drawn from one sample of a study of response to subunit inactivated influenza vaccine. TCRdb re-analysed the RT-PCR reads in MiXCR, keeping a single row per CDR3 protein. Among hundreds of thousands of distinct CDR3 sequences listed, about 20% were seen once. The source was PBMCs from blood, collected 21 months after vaccination. The source is a man between 50 and 75 years old who received an inactivated influenza vaccine. Each CDR3 is given with its conserved first and last residue. D genes are given only for firm matches. The size field is filled for only some rows; it gives once, few, many or a size class.

clone size,J gene,CDR3 length,D gene,V gene,CDR3 DNA,CDR3 protein
few,TRBJ2-5,15,TRBD2,TRBV2,TGTGCCAGCAGGAAACTAGCGGGGGCGAAAGAGACCCAGTACTTC,CASRKLAGAKETQYF
few,TRBJ2-5,13,.,TRBV29-1,TGCAGCGTTGAAGGTACCACGAGGGAGACCCAGTACTTC,CSVEGTTRETQYF
.,TRBJ2-6,16,.,TRBV28,TGTGCCAGCAACCAGGGTAGGGTCGCAGGGGCCAACGTCCTGACTTTC,CASNQGRVAGANVLTF
.,TRBJ1-5,13,.,TRBV7-6,TGTGCCAGCAGCGGGGGCGGTTATCAGCCCCAGCATTTT,CASSGGGYQPQHF
.,TRBJ2-2,15,TRBD1,TRBV3-1,TGTGCCAGCAGCCAGACAGGGCCGAACACCGGGGAGCTGTTTTTT,CASSQTGPNTGELFF
.,TRBJ2-3,12,.,TRBV7-2,TGTGCCAGCAGCAAATTACTAGATACGCAGTATTTT,CASSKLLDTQYF
few,TRBJ1-5,13,.,TRBV24-1,TGTGCCACCAGTGATTCAGGGCTCCAGCCCCAGCATTTT,CATSDSGLQPQHF
few,TRBJ2-1,15,TRBD2,TRBV7-9,TGTGCCAGCAGCCCCACTAGCGGGGCCTACAATGAGCAGTTCTTC,CASSPTSGAYNEQFF
few,TRBJ2-1,14,.,TRBV7-3,TGTGCCAGCAGCTCGACAGGTTCGGGTCCCGGGGAGTTCTTC,CASSSTGSGPGEFF
.,TRBJ1-2,17,.,TRBV18,TGTGCCAGCTCACCACTCCCCCAGGACAGTTCTAACTATGGCTACACCTTC,CASSPLPQDSSNYGYTF
.,TRBJ1-5,14,TRBD1,TRBV20-1,TGCAGTGCGTATCGAGGGACAGGGAATCAGCCCCAGCATTTT,CSAYRGTGNQPQHF
.,TRBJ1-4,16,.,TRBV24-1,TGTGCCACCAGTGATGGAGGGGCGGCAACTAATGAAAAACTGTTTTTT,CATSDGGAATNEKLFF
.,TRBJ2-3,16,TRBD2,TRBV11-2,TGTGCCAGCAGCCCGGGGACTAGCGGGTGGGCAGATACGCAGTATTTT,CASSPGTSGWADTQYF
few,TRBJ2-1,16,.,TRBV3-1,TGTGCCAGCAGCCACGTAATGAGGAGGGGGCTCAATGAGCAGTTCTTC,CASSHVMRRGLNEQFF
.,TRBJ1-5,13,TRBD1,TRBV19,TGTGCCAGTAGGGACAGGACCAATCAGCCCCAGCATTTT,CASRDRTNQPQHF
many,TRBJ1-1,11,.,TRBV5-6,TGTGCCAGCAGCTTGCGCACTGAAGCTTTCTTT,CASSLRTEAFF
.,TRBJ2-5,15,TRBD1,TRBV7-6,TGTGCCAGCAGCTCTAACAGGGGGCTGGGGGAGACCCAGTATTTC,CASSSNRGLGETQYF
.,TRBJ1-1,15,.,TRBV4-3,TGCGCCAGCAGCCAAGATAACACCCAGAACACTGAAGCTTTCTTT,CASSQDNTQNTEAFF
few,TRBJ1-5,15,.,TRBV7-9,TGTGCCAGCAGCCGCGACGGAGGAAGCAATCAGCCCCAGCATTTT,CASSRDGGSNQPQHF
.,TRBJ2-7,15,TRBD2,TRBV18,TGTGCCAGCTCACAGGCTAGCGGGAGGGCCGTTGAGCAGTACTTC,CASSQASGRAVEQYF
.,TRBJ2-3,15,TRBD2,TRBV11-2,TGTGCCAGCAGCAGGGGACTAGCGGGTACAGATACGCAGTATTTT,CASSRGLAGTDTQYF
.,TRBJ2-7,13,TRBD2,TRBV3-1,TGTGCCAGCAGCCTAGCGGGAGGTAACGAGCAGTACTTC,CASSLAGGNEQYF